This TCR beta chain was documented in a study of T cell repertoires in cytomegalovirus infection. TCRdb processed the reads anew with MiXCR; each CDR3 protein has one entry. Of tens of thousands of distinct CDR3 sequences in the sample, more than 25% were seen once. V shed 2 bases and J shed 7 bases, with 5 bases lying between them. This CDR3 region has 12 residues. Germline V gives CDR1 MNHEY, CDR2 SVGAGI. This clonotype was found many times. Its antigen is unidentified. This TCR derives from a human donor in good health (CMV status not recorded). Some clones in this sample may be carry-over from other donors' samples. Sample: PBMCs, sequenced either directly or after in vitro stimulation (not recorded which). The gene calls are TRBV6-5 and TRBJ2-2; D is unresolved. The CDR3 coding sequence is TGTGCCAGCAGTTACGTGGGCGGGGAGCTGTTTTTT. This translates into CASSYVGGELFF.